A single sample is the source of the 19 T cell receptor beta chains below, sequenced in a study of T cells after yellow fever vaccination. In TCRdb, the 5' RACE reads were re-called with MiXCR into one record per CDR3 protein. Here the sample spans 300,000 or so distinct CDR3 sequences, around 7% being singletons. Sequencing was performed on PBMCs, taken roughly 45 days after the first yellow fever vaccination. These TCRs come from a man aged 18 to 29 who received the YFV17D yellow fever vaccine.

This clonotype showed up just a few times. The chain recombines TRBV5-1 with TRBJ2-2; D ambiguous. This CDR3 comprises 14 residues. Germline CDR1 SGHRS, CDR2 YFSETQ. Deletions cut 2 bases from V and 8 bases from J, with 13 bases between. CDR3 coding DNA: TGCGCCAGCAGCTTTGGTACAGATCTTGGGGAGCTGTTTTTT. Translating gives CASSFGTDLGELFF.

To note about this clonotype: A clone one base away is much larger, so this may be a read error. The chain is built from TRBV5-1 and TRBJ2-1; D remains ambiguous. Germline values: CDR1 SGHRS, CDR2 YFSETQ. Trimming left V 1 base short and J 6 bases short, with 11 bases between. The CDR3 runs to 14 residues. The CDR3 reads CASSLKATLNEQFF. DNA for the CDR3: TGCGCCAGCAGCTTGAAAGCAACCCTCAATGAGCAGTTCTTC.

This clonotype occurred many times. The chain uses TRBV2 and TRBJ2-2, with D hard to call. The CDR3 has 13 amino acids. Trimming left V 5 bases short and J 5 bases short, with 9 bases between. CDR1 and CDR2 (germline): SNHLY, FYNNEI. The CDR3 sequence is CASSLHRTGELFF. Here the CDR3 DNA reads TGTGCCAGCAGTCTTCACAGAACCGGGGAGCTGTTTTTT. The full variable domain, completed using reference TRBV2 and TRBJ2-2, is EPEVTQTPSHQVTQMGQEVILRCVPISNHLYFYWYRQILGQKVEFLVSFYNNEISEKSEIFDDQFSVERPDGSNFTLKIRSTKLEDSAMYFCASSLHRTGELFFGEGSRLTVL.

This clonotype was detected many times. The chain employs TRBV10-3 and TRBJ2-1; D possibly corresponds to TRBD1 (5 bases). Germline CDR1 is ENHRY and CDR2 is SYGVKD. Trimming stripped 2 bases from V and 2 bases from J, with 10 bases between. The CDR3 sequence is 15 residues long. Written as DNA, the CDR3 is TGTGCCATCAGTGAGAGGTGGGGCGCCTACAATGAGCAGTTCTTC. Its protein is CAISERWGAYNEQFF.

V gene TRBV6-2 or TRBV6-3 combines with J gene TRBJ2-5; D may be TRBD1 or TRBD2 (6 bases each). CDR1 and CDR2 from the germline V gene are MNHEY and SVGEGT. The CDR3 is made up of 14 amino acids. The ends were cut back, 7 bases at V and 3 bases at J, with 15 bases in the middle. The chain's CDR3 is CASTGASEEETQYF. The CDR3 nucleotides are TGTGCCAGCACGGGGGCTAGCGAAGAAGAGACCCAGTACTTC.

This clonotype was picked up many times. In DNA, the CDR3 is TGTGCCACCAGCAGAGATGCGGAGACCCAGTACTTC. This gives the protein CATSRDAETQYF. This rearrangement joins TRBV15 to TRBJ2-5; no clear D. The CDR3 has 12 residues. Germline V gene sequence: CDR1 LNHNV, CDR2 YYDKDF (reference sequence). V lost 0 bases and J lost 5, with 4 bases in between.

There are a few counts of this clonotype. V usage is TRBV27 and J usage is TRBJ1-6; D possibly corresponds to TRBD1 (5 bases). V was pared by 2 bases and J by 7 bases, with 18 bases between. CDR1 and CDR2 (germline): MNHEY, SMNVEV (reference sequence). The CDR3 length is 17 residues. The chain's CDR3 is CASSLIQGALSNSPLHF. The CDR3 region has the DNA TGTGCCAGCAGTTTAATCCAAGGGGCTCTCTCCAATTCACCCCTCCACTTT.

V gene TRBV6-2 or TRBV6-3 combines with J gene TRBJ2-1; D perhaps matches TRBD1 (6 bases). Germline CDR1 reads MNHEY; CDR2 reads SVGEGT. This CDR3 contains 17 residues. The germline V and J ends were trimmed by 6 bases and 3 bases, with 21 bases remaining between them. As DNA, the CDR3 is TGTGCCAGCAGGCTCACATCCGGGACACAGCTCTACAATGAGCAGTTCTTC. Amino acid sequence: CASRLTSGTQLYNEQFF.

In its sample, this clonotype was seen many times. This chain uses TRBV7-2 with TRBJ2-1; D is unclear. CDR1 SGHTA and CDR2 FQGNSA come from the germline V gene. CDR3 length: 14 residues. Trimming pared 5 bases from V and 0 bases from J, leaving 8 bases between. The CDR3 nucleotides are TGTGCCAGCAGCCGGACCGCCTCCTACAATGAGCAGTTCTTC. This codes for CASSRTASYNEQFF.

V gene TRBV12-3 or TRBV12-4 combines with J gene TRBJ2-5; 7 bases are a match to TRBD2. The CDR3 is 12 amino acids. V shed 7 bases, J shed 9 bases, and the junction held 8 bases outside the gene matches. CDR3 residues: CASTRGRGAQYF. The CDR3 region has the DNA TGTGCCAGCACTCGAGGCCGGGGGGCCCAGTACTTC.

This clonotype has just a few counts. This chain connects TRBV29-1 to TRBJ2-6; unclear D gene. The CDR3 is 13 amino acids. Germline-derived CDR1 and CDR2 are SQVTM and ANQGSEA. V was pared by 6 bases and J by 4 bases, with 10 bases between. The chain's CDR3 is CSVRVLGANVLTF. The DNA for the CDR3 is TGCAGCGTCCGCGTTTTGGGGGCCAACGTCCTGACTTTC. Together with reference TRBV29-1 and TRBJ2-6, the CDR3 gives the full variable domain: SAVISQKPSRDICQRGTSLTIQCQVDSQVTMMFWYRQQPGQSLTLIATANQGSEATYESGFVIDKFPISRPNLTFSTLTVSNMSPEDSSIYLCSVRVLGANVLTFGAGSRLTVL.

The V call is TRBV4-1, the J call TRBJ2-7; D is unclear. V lost 0 bases and J lost 8, with 14 bases in between. Germline CDR1 and CDR2: MGHRA and YSYEKL. This CDR3 has 14 residues. CDR3 region: CASSQEPQVLKQYF. DNA of the CDR3: TGCGCCAGCAGCCAAGAGCCTCAGGTTCTCAAGCAGTACTTC.

The table lists this clonotype with many counts. CDR3 protein: CASSLGGMTSTDTQYF. CDR3 DNA sequence: TGCGCCAGCAGCTTGGGGGGAATGACTAGCACAGATACGCAGTATTTT. J is TRBJ2-3 and V is TRBV5-1; the D is unclear. Per the germline V gene, CDR1 is SGHRS and CDR2 is YFSETQ. Trimming took off 0 bases at V and 0 bases at J, with 11 bases between the two ends. The CDR3 length is 16 residues.

This clonotype was observed at least ten times. This chain links TRBV12-3 or TRBV12-4 with TRBJ2-1; tentatively, D is TRBD1 or TRBD2 (6 bases each). The V and J ends lost 2 bases and 0 bases respectively, with 14 bases between them. CDR3 length: 17 amino acids. The CDR3 is CASSLRGGPRSYNEQFF. CDR3 coding DNA: TGTGCCAGCAGTTTACGTGGGGGGCCTCGCTCCTACAATGAGCAGTTCTTC.

The sample holds many counts of this clonotype. V and J are TRBV12-3 or TRBV12-4 and TRBJ2-5, with TRBD1 matching over 7 bases. Germline trimming cut 5 bases from V and 5 bases from J; bases unmatched to any gene: 8. This CDR3 is 14 amino acids long. CDR3 bases: TGTGCCAGCAGTATGCACTCAGGGGGTGAGACCCAGTACTTC. Translation: CASSMHSGGETQYF.

This chain links TRBV2 with TRBJ2-3, with TRBD1 matching over 9 bases. V trimming: 8 bases; J trimming: 2 bases; junction bases outside the gene matches: 8. The CDR3 length is 15 residues. Germline V lookup: CDR1 SNHLY, CDR2 FYNNEI. The CDR3 DNA is TGTGCCAGCGCCTACGGACAGGGGATCACAGATACGCAGTATTTT. It translates to CASAYGQGITDTQYF.

The J gene is TRBJ1-3, the V gene TRBV20-1; D is uncertain. The CDR3 is 13 amino acids. Germline CDR1 is DFQATT and CDR2 is SNEGSKA (reference sequence). V shed 2 bases and J shed 0 bases, with 5 bases lying between them. Here the CDR3 reads CSARSVSGNTIYF. Here the CDR3 DNA reads TGCAGTGCTAGATCGGTCTCTGGAAACACCATATATTTT.

V gene TRBV5-6 combines with J gene TRBJ2-1, with D tentatively TRBD1 (7 bases). CDR3 length: 17 residues. CDR1 is SGHDT and CDR2 is YYEEEE in the germline V gene. V was pared by 0 bases and J by 0 bases, with 13 bases between. The CDR3 DNA reads TGTGCCAGCAGCTTGGCTGGAGGGACAGTCTCCTACAATGAGCAGTTCTTC. It yields the protein CASSLAGGTVSYNEQFF.

There are many counts of this clonotype. The rearrangement links TRBV12-3 or TRBV12-4 to TRBJ2-5, with 11 nucleotides matching TRBD2. Unmatched junction bases numbered 6, after V lost 5 bases and J lost 4 bases. This CDR3 is built from 15 residues. CDR3 sequence (DNA): TGTGCCAGCAGTGTACTAGCGGGGGTTTTAGAGACCCAGTACTTC. This encodes CASSVLAGVLETQYF.